Listed below are T cell receptor beta chains from one sample, sequenced in a study of spatial heterogeneity in lung cancer. Each CDR3 protein is one row after TCRdb ran MiXCR on the 5' RACE reads. The sample records 42,000 or so distinct CDR3 sequences, 8% to 11% being singletons. This material consisted of PBMCs, taken at follow-up. The receptors were sampled from a female donor with early-stage non-small cell lung cancer. The CDR3 runs from the conserved cysteine through the conserved F or W. D genes are given only for firm matches. Clone size is shown for a subset of rows, as once, few, many or a class of expanded clone.

V gene	D gene	J gene	clone size	CDR3 protein	CDR3 DNA
TRBV4-1	.	TRBJ2-2	.	CASSQVGQGRIRGGRTGELFF	TGCGCCAGCAGCCAAGTAGGCCAGGGTCGAATACGGGGAGGTCGCACCGGGGAGCTGTTTTTT
TRBV7-2	.	TRBJ2-7	few	CASSLWDPRTEQYF	TGTGCCAGCAGCTTATGGGACCCCCGAACGGAGCAGTACTTC
TRBV5-8	.	TRBJ1-1	few	CASSLGQKNTEAFF	TGTGCCAGCAGCCTGGGACAAAAGAACACTGAAGCTTTCTTT
TRBV29-1	.	TRBJ1-2	many	CSVDEQGFYGYTF	TGCAGCGTTGATGAACAGGGTTTCTATGGCTACACCTTC
TRBV7-3	.	TRBJ2-3	once	CASSPLDGSTDTQYF	TGTGCCAGCAGCCCCTTGGACGGTAGCACAGATACGCAGTATTTT
TRBV7-2	TRBD2	TRBJ2-3	.	CASSQRRDYFTDTQYF	TGTGCCAGCAGCCAACGCCGGGACTACTTCACAGATACGCAGTATTTT
TRBV9	.	TRBJ2-1	.	CASSVAGAGEQFF	TGTGCCAGCAGCGTGGCAGGGGCTGGGGAGCAGTTCTTC
TRBV12-3/TRBV12-4	.	TRBJ2-2	.	CASNGPNTGELFF	TGTGCCAGCAACGGGCCGAACACCGGGGAGCTGTTTTTT
TRBV10-1	TRBD2	TRBJ2-1	.	CASSESGLAGGPRDEQFF	TGCGCCAGCAGTGAGTCGGGCCTAGCGGGGGGGCCTAGAGATGAGCAGTTCTTC
TRBV20-1	TRBD2	TRBJ2-1	.	CSARNQGLALYEQFF	TGCAGTGCTCGGAACCAGGGACTAGCCCTCTATGAGCAGTTCTTC
TRBV20-1	TRBD1	TRBJ2-5	.	CSARDYVRGTQETQYF	TGCAGTGCTAGAGATTATGTCAGGGGGACCCAAGAGACCCAGTACTTC
TRBV6-2/TRBV6-3	TRBD1	TRBJ2-2	many	CASSSGTGALWKLFF	TGTGCCAGCAGTTCCGGGACAGGGGCCTTGTGGAAGCTGTTTTTT
TRBV7-2	TRBD1	TRBJ1-1	.	CASSFRTGGTEAFF	TGTGCCAGCAGCTTCCGAACAGGGGGCACTGAAGCTTTCTTT
TRBV7-8	TRBD1	TRBJ1-1	.	CASSSDRGTEAFF	TGTGCCAGCAGCTCGGACAGGGGGACTGAAGCTTTCTTT
TRBV11-2	.	TRBJ1-1	.	CASSSTRDGTEAFF	TGTGCCAGCAGCTCGACCCGGGACGGCACTGAAGCTTTCTTT
TRBV2	.	TRBJ2-2	many	CASSEIGGLRELFF	TGTGCCAGCAGTGAAATCGGGGGCCTCAGGGAGCTGTTTTTT
TRBV7-2	.	TRBJ2-2	.	CASSSQGYTGELFF	TGTGCCAGCAGCTCACAGGGTTACACCGGGGAGCTGTTTTTT
TRBV9	TRBD1	TRBJ2-7	few	CASSVAGTGTYEQYF	TGTGCCAGCAGCGTAGCCGGGACAGGTACCTACGAGCAGTACTTC
TRBV11-2	.	TRBJ2-1	many	CASSSEKPGAGDEQFF	TGTGCCAGCAGCTCTGAGAAGCCGGGAGCTGGCGATGAGCAGTTCTTC
TRBV7-6	.	TRBJ1-5	many	CASSLGLEGPQHF	TGTGCCAGCAGCTTGGGTTTAGAGGGGCCCCAGCATTTT
TRBV5-5	.	TRBJ2-2	many	CASSKQGSATGELFF	TGTGCCAGCAGCAAACAGGGTTCGGCCACCGGGGAGCTGTTTTTT
TRBV9	TRBD2	TRBJ2-3	.	CASSVGMASGGDTQYF	TGTGCCAGCAGCGTAGGTATGGCTAGCGGGGGAGATACGCAGTATTTT
TRBV7-2	TRBD1	TRBJ2-1	many	CASSFDRGVGEQFF	TGTGCCAGCAGCTTCGACAGGGGGGTCGGTGAGCAGTTCTTC
TRBV5-5	.	TRBJ2-3	many	CASSLEGYTTDTQYF	TGTGCCAGCAGCTTGGAGGGCTACACCACAGATACGCAGTATTTT
TRBV28	.	TRBJ2-3	few	CASRDSGRPSTDTHF	TGTGCCAGCAGAGATTCGGGACGGCCTAGCACAGATACGCATTTT
TRBV30	TRBD1	TRBJ2-6	.	CAWIYRTGAGANVLTF	TGTGCCTGGATCTACCGAACAGGGGCCGGGGCCAACGTCCTGACTTTC
TRBV29-1	.	TRBJ2-7	few	CSVEQRAIPSYEQYF	TGCAGCGTTGAACAGCGGGCTATCCCGTCCTACGAGCAGTACTTC
TRBV5-1	.	TRBJ2-5	many	CASSAGGVGETQYF	TGCGCCAGCTCCGCCGGTGGGGTTGGGGAGACCCAGTACTTC
TRBV10-3	TRBD2	TRBJ2-2	few	CAISPSGGYTGELFF	TGTGCCATCAGCCCTAGCGGGGGTTACACCGGGGAGCTGTTTTTT
TRBV5-1	TRBD2	TRBJ2-3	many	CASSSGTSGGDTQYF	TGCGCCAGCAGCTCCGGGACTAGCGGGGGAGATACGCAGTATTTT
TRBV20-1	.	TRBJ2-1	many	CSARAEDKSYNEQFF	TGCAGTGCTAGAGCGGAGGACAAGTCCTACAATGAGCAGTTCTTC
TRBV9	.	TRBJ2-2	.	CASSPSVGGQFTGELFF	TGTGCCAGCAGCCCCTCTGTAGGGGGGCAATTTACCGGGGAGCTGTTTTTT
TRBV3-1	.	TRBJ2-1	many	CASNSDGREQFF	TGTGCCAGCAACTCGGACGGCCGTGAGCAGTTCTTC
TRBV7-2	.	TRBJ1-1	many	CASSWSNEDRAFF	TGTGCCAGCAGCTGGAGTAATGAGGATAGGGCTTTCTTT
TRBV9	.	TRBJ1-1	.	CASSVVRNTEAFF	TGTGCCAGCAGCGTAGTCCGGAACACTGAAGCTTTCTTT
TRBV29-1	.	TRBJ1-2	.	CSVDQGLNGYTF	TGCAGCGTTGATCAGGGTTTGAATGGCTACACCTTC
TRBV7-9	.	TRBJ1-4	many	CASSRIVNEKLFF	TGTGCCAGCAGTAGGATCGTGAACGAAAAACTGTTTTTT
TRBV12-3/TRBV12-4	.	TRBJ1-1	many	CASSPHGVPNTEAFF	TGTGCCAGCAGCCCGCACGGGGTACCGAACACTGAAGCTTTCTTT
TRBV18	.	TRBJ1-3	many	CASSSPAGISGNTIYF	TGTGCCAGCTCATCCCCTGCCGGAATCTCTGGAAACACCATATATTTT
TRBV12-3/TRBV12-4	.	TRBJ2-5	.	CASSFRSRGETQYF	TGTGCCAGCAGTTTCAGATCACGCGGGGAGACCCAGTACTTC
TRBV10-3	.	TRBJ2-3	.	CAISESAATSTDTQYF	TGTGCCATCAGTGAGTCGGCTGCCACCAGCACAGATACGCAGTATTTT
TRBV7-6	.	TRBJ2-6	.	CASSPPKRPGANVLTF	TGTGCCAGCAGCCCTCCCAAAAGGCCTGGGGCCAACGTCCTGACTTTC
TRBV2	.	TRBJ2-3	many	CASSVAGDTQYF	TGTGCCAGCAGTGTAGCCGGCGATACGCAGTATTTT
TRBV25-1	.	TRBJ2-7	few	CASSESDYEQYF	TGTGCCAGCAGTGAATCCGACTACGAGCAGTACTTC
TRBV7-2	TRBD1	TRBJ2-1	.	CATSDRGPYNEQFF	TGTGCCACTTCAGACAGGGGCCCCTACAATGAGCAGTTCTTC
TRBV7-3	.	TRBJ2-1	few	CASSLTGGTNEQFF	TGTGCCAGCAGCTTAACAGGAGGAACCAATGAGCAGTTCTTC
TRBV7-2	.	TRBJ1-5	.	CASSPWQGINQPQHF	TGTGCCAGCAGCCCCTGGCAGGGGATCAATCAGCCCCAGCATTTT
TRBV2	.	TRBJ2-4	.	CASSDLLAKNIQYF	TGTGCCAGCAGTGACCTGCTAGCCAAAAACATTCAGTACTTC
TRBV5-4	.	TRBJ2-2	many	CASEEDSFLANTGELFF	TGTGCCAGCGAAGAGGACAGTTTTCTCGCGAACACCGGGGAGCTGTTTTTT
TRBV3-1	TRBD1	TRBJ2-4	many	CASSPGTGGFGAAKNIQYF	TGTGCCAGCAGCCCCGGGACAGGGGGGTTCGGGGCAGCCAAAAACATTCAGTACTTC
TRBV5-8	TRBD2	TRBJ2-3	.	CASSLARTSYGTDTQYF	TGTGCCAGCAGCTTGGCTCGGACTAGTTATGGCACAGATACGCAGTATTTT
TRBV7-6	TRBD2	TRBJ2-5	many	CASSLRASGDQETQYF	TGTGCCAGCAGCTTAAGGGCTAGCGGGGACCAAGAGACCCAGTACTTC